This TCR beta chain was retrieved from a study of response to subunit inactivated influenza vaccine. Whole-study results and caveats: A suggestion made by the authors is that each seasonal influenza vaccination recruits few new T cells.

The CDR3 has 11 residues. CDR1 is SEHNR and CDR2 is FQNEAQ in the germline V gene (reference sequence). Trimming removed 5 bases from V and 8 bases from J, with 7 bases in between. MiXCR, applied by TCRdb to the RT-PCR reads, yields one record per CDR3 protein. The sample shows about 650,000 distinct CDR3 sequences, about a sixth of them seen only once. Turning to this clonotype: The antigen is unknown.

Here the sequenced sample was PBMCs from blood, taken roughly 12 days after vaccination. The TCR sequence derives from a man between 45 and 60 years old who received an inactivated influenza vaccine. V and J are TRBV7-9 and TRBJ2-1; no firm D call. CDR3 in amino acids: CASSPPYEQFF. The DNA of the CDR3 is TGTGCCAGCAGCCCTCCGTATGAGCAGTTCTTC.